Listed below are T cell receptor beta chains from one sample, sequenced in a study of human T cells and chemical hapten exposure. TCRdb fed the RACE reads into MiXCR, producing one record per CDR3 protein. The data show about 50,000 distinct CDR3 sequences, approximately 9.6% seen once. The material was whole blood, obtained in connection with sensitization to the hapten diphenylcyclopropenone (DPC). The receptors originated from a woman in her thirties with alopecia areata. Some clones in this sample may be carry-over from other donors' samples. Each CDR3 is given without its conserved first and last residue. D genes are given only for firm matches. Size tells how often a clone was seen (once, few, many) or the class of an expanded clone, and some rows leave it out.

ASSPTGTPYEQY,-,TRBV27,-
ASSSGTEAF,-,TRBV19,-
ASSLAGGPFYEQY,TRBD2,TRBV28,few
ASSGSGGGSDSPLH,-,TRBV2,-
ASSLNGLDQETQY,-,TRBV12-3/TRBV12-4,few
ASSVRLAGNTGELF,TRBD2,TRBV6-2/TRBV6-3,-
ASSPGSGNQPQH,-,TRBV7-9,many
SARDSAGTTEAF,-,TRBV20-1,-
SVGGGRGGYT,-,TRBV29-1,few
ASSYSGGGQPQH,TRBD1,TRBV28,many
SADPRTDTQY,-,TRBV29-1,-
ASSYGVSFRNTEAF,-,TRBV6-5,-
ASSLGSDGTSPLH,-,TRBV18,once
ASSYGLADSTDTQY,TRBD2,TRBV28,few
ASRVNTDTQY,-,TRBV5-1,few
ASSYSGGTDTQY,TRBD2,TRBV3-1,few
ASSLLGGGGGNTIY,-,TRBV7-6,-
ASRRDGGTGELF,-,TRBV6-1,-
SAREKAGRGQPQH,-,TRBV20-1,-
SVTQGASSPLH,TRBD1,TRBV20-1,many
SVRGRGSETQY,-,TRBV29-1,few
ASSTGGYGYT,TRBD1,TRBV6-2/TRBV6-3,many
ASSQGTSGGIQETQY,TRBD2,TRBV4-2,few
AVFDRDRGNYEQY,TRBD1,TRBV28,many
ASSLVGTGNTEAF,-,TRBV7-9,few
ASSRQGGRGTQY,-,TRBV28,many
ASSLVSGPNRYNSPLH,-,TRBV11-2,few
AISESLDPRTDTQY,-,TRBV10-3,many
ASSSDTDTQY,-,TRBV28,many
AWNLLGATNEKLF,-,TRBV30,-
ASSYLGKDTQY,-,TRBV6-2/TRBV6-3,few